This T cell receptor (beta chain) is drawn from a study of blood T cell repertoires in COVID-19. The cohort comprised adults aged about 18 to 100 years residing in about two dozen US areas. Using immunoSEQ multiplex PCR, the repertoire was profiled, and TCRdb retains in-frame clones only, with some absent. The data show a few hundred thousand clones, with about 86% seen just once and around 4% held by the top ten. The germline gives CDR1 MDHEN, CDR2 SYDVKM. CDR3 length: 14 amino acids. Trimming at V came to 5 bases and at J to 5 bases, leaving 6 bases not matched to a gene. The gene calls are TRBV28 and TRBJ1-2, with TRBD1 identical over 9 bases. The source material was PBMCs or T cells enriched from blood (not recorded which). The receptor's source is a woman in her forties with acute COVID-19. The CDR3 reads CASSQGQGGYGYTF. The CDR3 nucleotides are TGTGCCAGCAGTCAGGGACAGGGAGGATATGGCTACACCTTC.